The 10 T cell receptor beta chains in this list originate from one sample, sequenced in a study of blood T cell repertoires in COVID-19. The repertoire was sequenced with immunoSEQ multiplex PCR; TCRdb's copy has only in-frame clones and lacks some. Counted here are around 240,000 clones, 70% to 90% occurring once; the ten biggest clones make up approximately 2%. Sequences were obtained from PBMCs or T cells enriched from blood (not recorded which). The receptors derive from a woman between 50 and 59 years old who had recovered from COVID-19.

V and J are TRBV28 and TRBJ1-2; the match to TRBD1 covers 7 bases. From germline, CDR1 is MDHEN and CDR2 SYDVKM. This CDR3 has 15 amino acids. V lost 2 bases and J lost 2; bases outside the gene matches: 5. The CDR3 coding sequence is TGTGCCAGCAGTTTAGGGACAGTAGCCAACTATGGCTACACCTTC. This translates into CASSLGTVANYGYTF.

This chain links TRBV5-5 with TRBJ1-1; TRBD1 might be the D (6 bases). In germline, CDR1 is SGHKS, CDR2 YYEKEE (reference sequence). V lost 3 bases and J lost 1, with 10 bases in between. This CDR3 spans 14 amino acids. CDR3 sequence (DNA): TGTGCCAGCAGCTGGACAGCTCAGAACACTGAAGCTTTCTTT. It translates to CASSWTAQNTEAFF.

V and J are TRBV7-8 and TRBJ1-5, with a possible D match to TRBD1 (5 bases). Germline V gene sequence: CDR1 SGHVS, CDR2 FQNEAQ. This CDR3 is built from 15 residues. V shed 2 bases and J shed 0 bases, with 8 bases lying between them. For the CDR3, the DNA is TGTGCCAGCAGCTTAATGACAGCTAGCAATCAGCCCCAGCATTTT. Its protein is CASSLMTASNQPQHF.

This chain connects TRBV28 to TRBJ2-2; 7 bases fit TRBD1. Germline CDR1 MDHEN, CDR2 SYDVKM. Losses at the gene ends were 6 bases for V and 4 bases for J; bases not matched to a gene: 11. The length of the CDR3 is 16 residues. The CDR3 loop is CASSPGTAHTTGELFF. The CDR3 DNA reads as TGTGCCAGCAGCCCCGGGACAGCCCACACCACCGGGGAGCTGTTTTTT.

V and J are TRBV5-1 and TRBJ1-2, with 12 positions matching TRBD1. Germline-derived CDR1 and CDR2 are SGHRS and YFSETQ. The CDR3 is made up of 16 amino acids. Trimming removed 0 bases from V and 7 bases from J; junction bases left unmatched: 7. CDR3 sequence reads: CASSLDPGQGAGGYTF. CDR3 bases: TGCGCCAGCAGCTTGGACCCGGGACAGGGGGCCGGTGGCTACACCTTC.

The rearrangement joins TRBV19 to TRBJ2-1; 15 bases agree with TRBD2. Germline V lookup: CDR1 LNHDA, CDR2 SQIVND (reference sequence). With 8 bases clipped from V and 10 bases from J, the junction kept 15 bases outside the gene matches. There are 17 residues in the CDR3. Here the CDR3 reads CASCGLAGGLKDREQFF. CDR3 sequence (DNA): TGTGCCAGTTGTGGACTAGCGGGAGGGCTTAAAGATCGAGAGCAGTTCTTC.

V and J are TRBV11-1 and TRBJ2-1, with TRBD2 identical over 13 bases. The CDR3 contains 15 residues. Germline loops: CDR1 SGHAT, CDR2 FQDESV (reference sequence). V lost 5 bases and J lost 7; bases outside the gene matches: 5. CDR3 coding DNA: TGTGCCAGCAGCCAAGGACTAGCGGGGGAAAATGAGCAGTTCTTC. It encodes CASSQGLAGENEQFF.

The CDR3, as DNA: TGTGCCAGCAGTGAACAGGGGGAGTCACAGCCCCAGCATTTT. This sequence encodes CASSEQGESQPQHF. V gene TRBV6-1 combines with J gene TRBJ1-5; 7 bases are a match to TRBD1. J lost 7 bases, V lost 2 bases, and 5 bases had no gene match. Germline V CDR1 and CDR2: MNHNS, SASEGT. CDR3 length: 14 residues.

This clone turned up a few times. The V gene is TRBV24-1, the J gene TRBJ2-7; 10 bases line up with TRBD2. V dropped 3 bases and J dropped 5; count of bases not matched to a gene: 9. The CDR3 runs 16 residues. Germline V gene sequence: CDR1 KGHDR, CDR2 SFDVKD. This CDR3 is CATSDPASGSHNEQYF. DNA of the CDR3: TGTGCCACCAGTGATCCCGCTAGCGGGAGTCACAACGAGCAGTACTTC.

This chain uses TRBV5-1 with TRBJ1-5, with 7 bases that match TRBD1. The CDR3 runs to 16 residues. The germline V gene encodes CDR1 SGHRS and CDR2 YFSETQ. The V and J ends lost 4 bases and 2 bases, in that order; junction bases with no gene match: 9. CDR3 protein: CASSPLGGSGNQPQHF. CDR3 nucleotides: TGCGCCAGCAGCCCATTAGGGGGCTCGGGCAATCAGCCCCAGCATTTT.